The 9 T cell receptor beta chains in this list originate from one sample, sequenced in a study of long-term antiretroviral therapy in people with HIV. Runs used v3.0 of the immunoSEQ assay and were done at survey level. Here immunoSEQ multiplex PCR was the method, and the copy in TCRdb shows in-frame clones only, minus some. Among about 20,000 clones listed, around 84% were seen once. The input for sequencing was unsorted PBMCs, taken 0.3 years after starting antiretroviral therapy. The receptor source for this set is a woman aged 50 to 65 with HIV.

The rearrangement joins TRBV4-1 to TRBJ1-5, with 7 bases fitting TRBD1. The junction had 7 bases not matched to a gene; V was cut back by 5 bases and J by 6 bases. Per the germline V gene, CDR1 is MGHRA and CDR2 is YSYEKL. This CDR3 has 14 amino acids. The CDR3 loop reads CASSSRQGSQPQHF. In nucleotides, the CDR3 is TGCGCCAGCAGCTCGCGACAGGGAAGTCAGCCCCAGCATTTT.

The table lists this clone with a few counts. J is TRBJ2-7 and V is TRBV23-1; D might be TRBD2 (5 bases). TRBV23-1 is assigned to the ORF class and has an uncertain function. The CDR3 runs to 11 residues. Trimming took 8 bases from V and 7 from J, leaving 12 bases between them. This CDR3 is CASGLLGEQYV. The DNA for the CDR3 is TGCGCCAGCGGGCTACTAGGGGAGCAGTACGTC.

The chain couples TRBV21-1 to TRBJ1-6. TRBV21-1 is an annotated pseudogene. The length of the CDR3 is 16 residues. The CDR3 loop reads CASSKALWDPTSPLHF. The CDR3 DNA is TGTGCCAGCAGCAAAGCGCTTTGGGATCCCACTTCACCCCTCCACTTT.

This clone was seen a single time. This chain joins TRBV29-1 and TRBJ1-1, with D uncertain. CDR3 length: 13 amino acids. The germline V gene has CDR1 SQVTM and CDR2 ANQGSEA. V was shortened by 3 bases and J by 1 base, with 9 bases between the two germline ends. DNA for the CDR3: TGCAGCGTTGAGGGAGACGGGAACACTGAAGCTTTCTTT. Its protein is CSVEGDGNTEAFF. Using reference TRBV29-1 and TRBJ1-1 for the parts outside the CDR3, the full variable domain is SAVISQKPSRDICQRGTSLTIQCQVDSQVTMMFWYRQQPGQSLTLIATANQGSEATYESGFVIDKFPISRPNLTFSTLTVSNMSPEDSSIYLCSVEGDGNTEAFFGQGTRLTVV.

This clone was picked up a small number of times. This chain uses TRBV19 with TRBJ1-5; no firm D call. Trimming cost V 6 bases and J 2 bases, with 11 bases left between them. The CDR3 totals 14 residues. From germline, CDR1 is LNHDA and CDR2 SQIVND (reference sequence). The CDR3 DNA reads TGTGCCAGTAGGGTCCAAAGAGGCAATCAGCCCCAGCATTTT. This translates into CASRVQRGNQPQHF.

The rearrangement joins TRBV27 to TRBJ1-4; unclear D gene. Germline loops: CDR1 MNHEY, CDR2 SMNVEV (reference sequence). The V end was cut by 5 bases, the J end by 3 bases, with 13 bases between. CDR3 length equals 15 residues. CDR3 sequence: CASSLLRGPNEKLFF. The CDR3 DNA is TGTGCCAGCAGTCTCCTGCGTGGACCTAATGAAAAACTGTTTTTT.

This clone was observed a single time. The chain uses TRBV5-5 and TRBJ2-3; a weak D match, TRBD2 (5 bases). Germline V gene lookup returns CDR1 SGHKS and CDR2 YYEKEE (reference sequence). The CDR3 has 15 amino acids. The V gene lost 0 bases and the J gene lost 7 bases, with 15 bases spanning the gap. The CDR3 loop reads CASSLGPAETHTQYF. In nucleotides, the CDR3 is TGTGCCAGCAGCTTGGGTCCAGCGGAAACTCATACGCAGTATTTT.

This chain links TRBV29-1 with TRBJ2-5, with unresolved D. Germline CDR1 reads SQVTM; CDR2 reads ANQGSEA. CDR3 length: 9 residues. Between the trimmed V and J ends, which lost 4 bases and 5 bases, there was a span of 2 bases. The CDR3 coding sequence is TGCAGCGTTGGTGAGACCCAGTACTTC. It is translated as CSVGETQYF.

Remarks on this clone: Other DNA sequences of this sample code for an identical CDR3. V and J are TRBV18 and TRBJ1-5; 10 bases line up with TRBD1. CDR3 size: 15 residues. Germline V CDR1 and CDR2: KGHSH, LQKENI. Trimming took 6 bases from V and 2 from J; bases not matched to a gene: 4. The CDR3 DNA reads TGTGCCAGCTCCCCGGACAGGGGGGGCAATCAGCCCCAGCATTTT. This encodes CASSPDRGGNQPQHF.